These T cell receptor beta chains were read from a single sample in a study of siplizumab effects on memory and regulatory T cells. Method: immunoSEQ multiplex PCR; TCRdb's copy keeps in-frame clones and lacks some. The table has 95,000 to 100,000 clones, around 90% seen once. Sequenced sample: non-Treg CD4+ T cells sorted from blood. The receptors were gathered from a human donor in good health. Both conserved end residues are part of each CDR3. Fields, in order: clone size, J gene, V gene, D gene, CDR3 protein, CDR3 DNA. The D gene is left open where the match is weak. A row's size may be missing; if present it is once, few, many or a size class.

NA	TRBJ2-5	TRBV15	NA	CATSRDGSLGTQYF	TGTGCCACCAGCAGAGATGGGTCCCTCGGGACCCAGTACTTC
NA	TRBJ2-1	TRBV7-3	NA	CASSPHREAYNEQFF	TGTGCCAGCAGCCCCCACAGGGAGGCCTACAATGAGCAGTTCTTC
NA	TRBJ2-7	TRBV10-3	TRBD1	CAIRMTGGQTNAYEQYF	TGTGCCATCAGAATGACAGGGGGCCAGACAAATGCCTACGAGCAGTACTTC
few	TRBJ2-2	TRBV5-1	NA	CASSLATNTGELFF	TGCGCCAGCAGCTTGGCGACGAACACCGGGGAGCTGTTTTTT
once	TRBJ1-3	TRBV12-5	NA	CASGLGRSGSGNTIYF	TGTGCTAGTGGTTTAGGGAGGTCGGGCTCTGGAAACACCATATATTTT
NA	TRBJ1-4	TRBV5-6	NA	CASSWDGLVTATEKLFF	TGTGCCAGCAGCTGGGACGGGTTGGTGACAGCGACTGAAAAACTGTTTTTT
NA	TRBJ2-1	TRBV19	TRBD2	CASTPRGGASYNEQFF	TGTGCCAGTACCCCCCGGGGGGGAGCTTCCTACAATGAGCAGTTCTTC
NA	TRBJ1-3	TRBV30	TRBD1	CAWRLPGQGSTGNTIYF	TGTGCCTGGAGATTACCGGGACAGGGTTCGACTGGAAACACCATATATTTT
NA	TRBJ2-1	TRBV2	TRBD1	CASSAGQGFGNEQFF	TGTGCCAGCAGCGCAGGACAGGGCTTCGGCAATGAGCAGTTCTTC
NA	TRBJ2-4	TRBV29-1	TRBD1	CSASQGTGGIAKNIQYF	TGCAGCGCCTCCCAGGGGACAGGGGGAATAGCCAAAAACATTCAGTACTTC
NA	TRBJ2-3	TRBV19	NA	CASSRVEIPVADTQYF	TGTGCCAGTAGTAGAGTGGAGATCCCCGTTGCAGATACGCAGTATTTT
NA	TRBJ2-2	TRBV7-9	NA	CASSLDSGGGELFF	TGTGCCAGCAGCTTAGATAGCGGTGGCGGGGAGCTGTTTTTT
NA	TRBJ2-7	TRBV7-2	TRBD1	CASSLAGQAYEQYF	TGTGCCAGCAGCTTAGCTGGACAGGCCTACGAGCAGTACTTC
once	TRBJ2-3	TRBV29-1	TRBD1	CSVLMDRERTDTQYF	TGCAGCGTCCTCATGGACAGGGAACGCACAGATACGCAGTATTTT
NA	TRBJ2-5	TRBV5-1	TRBD2	CASGSGTRGETQYF	TGCGCCAGCGGATCCGGGACTAGGGGAGAGACCCAGTACTTC
NA	TRBJ2-2	TRBV9	NA	CASGPLRVRTGELFF	TGTGCCAGTGGTCCCCTGAGGGTGAGGACCGGGGAGCTGTTTTTT
NA	TRBJ2-7	TRBV19	TRBD1	CASSIRAGQGSYEQYF	TGTGCCAGTAGTATCCGGGCGGGACAGGGATCCTACGAGCAGTACTTC
NA	TRBJ2-1	TRBV18	NA	CASSPDSPSEQFF	TGTGCCAGCTCACCAGACTCTCCAAGTGAGCAGTTCTTC
NA	TRBJ1-4	TRBV19	TRBD1	CASSLDRGWSTNEKLFF	TGTGCCAGTAGTTTGGACAGGGGTTGGTCCACTAATGAAAAACTGTTTTTT
NA	TRBJ1-1	TRBV19	NA	CASSISGNTEAFF	TGTGCCAGTAGTATTTCAGGGAATACTGAAGCTTTCTTT
once	TRBJ2-1	TRBV7-2	TRBD2	CASSLGGRVDNEQFF	TGTGCCAGCAGCTTGGGCGGGAGGGTGGACAATGAGCAGTTCTTC
NA	TRBJ1-4	TRBV5-1	NA	CASSLLLGAAGEKLFF	TGCGCCAGCAGCTTGTTGCTCGGGGCGGCAGGAGAAAAACTGTTTTTT
NA	TRBJ2-5	TRBV5-1	NA	CASSLVAGRGETQYF	TGCGCCAGCAGCTTGGTTGCGGGACGCGGGGAGACCCAGTACTTC
NA	TRBJ1-5	TRBV6-1	TRBD1	CASSEEEGGSQPQHF	TGTGCCAGCAGTGAAGAAGAAGGGGGCAGTCAGCCCCAGCATTTT
NA	TRBJ2-5	TRBV5-1	NA	CASSLVDSQETQYF	TGCGCCAGCAGCTTGGTAGACAGCCAAGAGACCCAGTACTTC
once	TRBJ1-4	TRBV15	NA	CATSRAQNEKLFF	TGTGCCACCAGCAGAGCACAAAATGAAAAACTGTTTTTT
NA	TRBJ2-7	TRBV28	TRBD2	CASSLRGAGNYEQYF	TGTGCCAGCAGTTTAAGGGGAGCGGGAAACTACGAGCAGTACTTC
NA	TRBJ2-3	TRBV11-2	NA	CASSLLAGQILTLDTQYF	TGTGCCAGCAGCTTACTGGCGGGACAGATACTAACATTAGATACGCAGTATTTT